The clone carrying this T cell receptor (beta chain) showed up just once. Its antigen is unknown. The data derive from a study of shared clonotypes between healthy human individuals. General study points: A few donors showed sharing of about 4.7% of naive CD4 clonotypes.

V lost 5 bases and J 7 bases, leaving 5 bases between the germline ends. In germline, CDR1 is SGHTA, CDR2 FQGNSA. The CDR3 covers 10 residues. Donors, without exception, were Caucasian adults residing in Nashville, Tennessee. A CD45RA-negative memory subset and a CD45RA+ naive subset were separated from the CD4+ cells. The run depth of the assay was deep. The method was immunoSEQ multiplex PCR; TCRdb's version includes in-frame clones alone and lacks a portion of them. The sample includes more than 1.2 million clones, roughly 98.5% of them seen just once. The V call is TRBV7-2, the J call TRBJ1-2; D call uncertain. The origin of this receptor is a man aged 25-40 years in good health. The sample comprised naive CD4+ T cells sorted from blood. Sample subset: CD45RA+ positively selected. The CDR3 DNA follows: TGTGCCAGCAGCCCGCCTGGCTACACCTTC. Protein product: CASSPPGYTF.